Listed here is a single T cell receptor beta chain. The data derive from a study of blood T cell repertoires in COVID-19. The CDR3 covers 14 residues. The germline V gene encodes CDR1 PRHDT and CDR2 FYEKMQ (reference sequence). With 8 bases clipped from V and 5 bases from J, the junction kept 10 bases outside the gene matches. TCRdb's copy holds only in-frame clones and misses some; the assay was immunoSEQ multiplex PCR. In the table there are some 140,000 clones, 70% to 80% of which are singletons. V usage is TRBV13 and J usage is TRBJ2-5; 8 bases map to TRBD1. The source material was peripheral blood. The sequence was obtained from a woman in her 70s with COVID-19, enrolled during active disease. The CDR3 DNA reads as TGTGCCAGCTCAGACAGGGGCGGAGGGGAGACCCAGTACTTC. It is translated as CASSDRGGGETQYF.